This T cell receptor (beta chain) was recorded in a study of cytomegalovirus exposure and HLA in healthy donors. The V gene's germline CDR1 is SNHLY and CDR2 FYNNEI. V shed 6 bases and J shed 6 bases, with 17 bases lying between them. The CDR3 has 15 amino acids. It was with 60 Vbeta and 13 Jbeta primers that the PCR ran. Per the original methods: An analysis performed later counted 60 million to 90 million unique TCR beta chains (approximately 10 million of them shared). Produced via immunoSEQ multiplex PCR; TCRdb's table is partial and in-frame only. V, J and clone size were drawn from that table, and D and trimming were deduced from the DNA. The sample contains under 150,000 clones, about three quarters of which appear only once. Study-level results: In a later analysis, TCR beta V- and J-gene trimming was associated with a missense DCLRE1C variant.

In the case of this clone: What it recognizes is unknown.

The chain recombines TRBV2 with TRBJ2-2; possible D gene TRBD2, 6 bases. The material sequenced was PBMCs. This sequence was found in a human donor in good health. This CDR3 reads CASSRDGGRSGELFF. For the CDR3, the DNA is TGTGCCAGCAGCCGGGACGGGGGACGTTCCGGGGAGCTGTTTTTT.